This T cell receptor (beta chain) originates from a study of blood T cell repertoires in COVID-19. In the study overall: Donors in the United States, Italy and Spain gave samples during acute or convalescent COVID-19. Nucleic acid was either cDNA or gDNA, and it came from T cells, B-cell-depleted T cells, or PBMCs.

This CDR3 has 14 residues. V dropped 5 bases and J dropped 7 bases, with 15 bases sitting between them. Germline V gene sequence: CDR1 MNHEY, CDR2 SVGAGI. Seattle patients were enrolled while actively infected and followed longitudinally. Original analysis: Reference gene primers were amplified, and this amplification served to estimate nucleated cell counts. The protocol was immunoSEQ multiplex PCR, while the TCRdb copy is restricted to in-frame clones and leaves out a portion. Clonal size and the V and J genes are those of that table, whereas D and trimming came from the DNA. The sample carries 200,000 to 300,000 clones, more than 75% recorded once.

This receptor was obtained from a woman aged 55-75 years with COVID-19, enrolled during active disease. The chain is built from TRBV6-5 and TRBJ1-3, with D possibly matching TRBD1 (5 bases). What was sequenced was peripheral blood. The CDR3 coding sequence is TGTGCCAGCAGTAGGACCTCGGAGGGGAACACCATATATTTT. Its protein product is CASSRTSEGNTIYF.